The 21 T cell receptor beta chains in this list originate from one sample, sequenced in a study of cytotoxic CD8 clonotypes in ibrutinib-treated CLL. TCRdb's table, derived via immunoSEQ multiplex PCR, lists solely in-frame clones and lacks some. The sample yields 160,000 or so clones, roughly 90% seen once. The source was PBMCs, collected at disease progression, from a patient treated with ibrutinib. Receptors originate from a human donor with chronic lymphocytic leukemia.

The chain employs TRBV29-1 and TRBJ1-1, with a possible D match to TRBD1 (5 bases). The CDR3 loop spans 12 amino acids. Germline values: CDR1 SQVTM, CDR2 ANQGSEA. V lost 4 bases and J lost 4, with 10 bases in between. Here the CDR3 reads CSVGDQGTEAFF. CDR3 in DNA: TGCAGCGTTGGCGACCAGGGCACTGAAGCTTTCTTT.

The gene calls are TRBV30 and TRBJ2-3; tentatively, D is TRBD1 or TRBD2 (5 bases each). The CDR3 covers 17 residues. Trimming shortened V by 2 bases and J by 0 bases, and 18 bases separated the two germline ends. In germline, CDR1 is GTSNPN, CDR2 SVGIG (reference sequence). The CDR3 is CAWSTRRSGHSTDTQYF. The CDR3 region has the DNA TGTGCCTGGAGTACTCGACGGAGCGGACATAGCACAGATACGCAGTATTTT. The full variable domain, in which reference TRBV30 and TRBJ2-3 provide the parts outside the CDR3, is SQTIHQWPATLVQPVGSPLSLECTVEGTSNPNLYWYRQAAGRGLQLLFYSVGIGQISSEVPQNLSASRPQDRQFILSSKKLLLSDSGFYLCAWSTRRSGHSTDTQYFGPGTRLTVL.

This rearrangement joins TRBV6-1 to TRBJ2-3; D is uncertain. Germline lookup yields CDR1 MNHNS and CDR2 SASEGT. This CDR3 region has 15 residues. Trimming stripped 1 base from V and 0 bases from J, with 8 bases between. The CDR3 region has the DNA TGTGCCAGCAGTGAAGGGGCATCTAGCACAGATACGCAGTATTTT. Its translation is CASSEGASSTDTQYF.

The chain uses TRBV7-2 and TRBJ2-7; 8 bases are a match to TRBD2. V shed 6 bases and J 4 bases; nucleotides not matched to a gene: 8. The CDR3 consists of 14 residues. Germline CDR1 SGHTA, CDR2 FQGNSA. CDR3 sequence (DNA): TGTGCCAGCAGTACCGGGACTAGGACATACGAGCAGTACTTC. Its translation is CASSTGTRTYEQYF. Full variable domain (remainder filled in from reference TRBV7-2 and TRBJ2-7): GAGVSQSPSNKVTEKGKDVELRCDPISGHTALYWYRQSLGQGLEFLIYFQGNSAPDKSGLPSDRFSAERTGGSVSTLTIQRTQQEDSAVYLCASSTGTRTYEQYFGPGTRLTVT.

V usage is TRBV5-8 and J usage is TRBJ1-1; D remains ambiguous. V was shortened by 0 bases and J by 0 bases, with 12 bases between the two germline ends. Germline CDR1 reads SGHTS; CDR2 reads YDEGEE. CDR3 length: 16 amino acids. The CDR3 is CASSLAQRALNTEAFF. The CDR3 DNA is TGTGCCAGCAGCTTGGCACAGCGGGCATTGAACACTGAAGCTTTCTTT.

CDR3 in amino acids: CASSRTIETQTYEQYF. In DNA, the CDR3 is TGCGCCAGCAGCCGCACGATAGAGACACAGACCTACGAGCAGTACTTC. The chain combines TRBV5-1 with TRBJ2-7; D gene unclear. Trimming took off 4 bases at V and 2 bases at J, with 19 bases between the two ends. The CDR3 loop spans 16 amino acids. In germline, CDR1 is SGHRS, CDR2 YFSETQ.

V gene TRBV18 combines with J gene TRBJ1-2, with unresolved D. V was pared by 6 bases and J by 5 bases, with 16 bases between. The CDR3 is 14 residues long. CDR1 and CDR2 (germline): KGHSH, LQKENI. CDR3 nucleotide sequence: TGTGCCAGCTCTCCCGAGGGCGTCTCTTATGGCTACACCTTC. This gives the protein CASSPEGVSYGYTF.

The J gene is TRBJ1-1, the V gene TRBV6-5, with 8 bases fitting TRBD1. The CDR3 loop spans 15 amino acids. Germline loops: CDR1 MNHEY, CDR2 SVGAGI. After removal of 7 bases from V and 4 bases from J, the junction contained 11 bases not matched to a gene. DNA for the CDR3: TGTGCCAGCATCAGGGGGCGATTTGGGGTCACTGAAGCTTTCTTT. It specifies CASIRGRFGVTEAFF.

The chain recombines TRBV11-2 with TRBJ2-4, with D hard to call. CDR3 length equals 14 residues. The V end lost 3 bases, the J end lost 8 bases, and 14 bases lay between the germline ends. CDR1 SGHAT and CDR2 FQNNGV come from the germline V gene. DNA for the CDR3: TGTGCCAGCAGCTTCTATGACGGTATGGACATTCAGTACTTC. Protein: CASSFYDGMDIQYF.

The V and J genes are TRBV4-1 and TRBJ1-1; 7 nucleotides match TRBD1. The germline V gene has CDR1 MGHRA and CDR2 YSYEKL. This CDR3 region has 14 residues. The ends lost 3 bases at V and 4 bases at J; junction bases unmatched: 5. In DNA, the CDR3 is TGCGCCAGCAGCCAGGAGGGGGCATTCACTGAAGCTTTCTTT. Translating gives CASSQEGAFTEAFF.

V is TRBV5-1 and J is TRBJ2-5; no reliable D call. V dropped 5 bases and J dropped 5 bases, with 13 bases sitting between them. Per the germline V gene, CDR1 is SGHRS and CDR2 is YFSETQ. The CDR3 totals 13 residues. The CDR3 bases are TGCGCCAGCAGTCGCTTGGGCTCGGAGACCCAGTACTTC. Translated, it gives CASSRLGSETQYF.

The J gene is TRBJ2-7, the V gene TRBV7-8; D gene unclear. The V end was cut by 0 bases, the J end by 7 bases, with 16 bases between. The germline CDR1 and CDR2 sequences are SGHVS and FQNEAQ. The CDR3 consists of 15 residues. The DNA of the CDR3 is TGTGCCAGCAGCTTAGCGGCGGCCCCAAACGGGGAGCAGTACTTC. Protein: CASSLAAAPNGEQYF.

The chain is built from TRBV27 and TRBJ1-1, with D perhaps TRBD1 (5 bases). V was clipped by 5 bases and J by 4 bases, with 11 bases between them. This CDR3 has 13 residues. The germline CDR1 and CDR2 sequences are MNHEY and SMNVEV (reference sequence). CDR3 protein: CASSLGAVTEAFF. The CDR3 nucleotides read TGTGCCAGCAGTCTCGGGGCCGTCACTGAAGCTTTCTTT.

The rearrangement links TRBV4-1 to TRBJ1-5, with D perhaps matching TRBD1 (6 bases). V lost 0 bases and J lost 2, with 11 bases in between. There are 16 residues in the CDR3. Germline V gene data show CDR1 as MGHRA and CDR2 as YSYEKL. The CDR3 loop reads CASSQEDRTGNQPQHF. In DNA form, the CDR3 reads TGCGCCAGCAGCCAAGAAGATAGGACAGGCAATCAGCCCCAGCATTTT.

The J gene is TRBJ2-4, the V gene TRBV7-9; 7 nucleotides match TRBD1. The junction had 15 bases not matched to a gene; V was cut back by 4 bases and J by 6 bases. CDR3 length: 17 residues. From germline, CDR1 is SEHNR and CDR2 FQNEAQ (reference sequence). Here the CDR3 reads CASSSTSRGAGGNIQYF. For the CDR3, the DNA is TGTGCCAGCAGCTCCACAAGCCGTGGGGCAGGGGGAAACATTCAGTACTTC. The full variable domain, with the rest looked up from reference TRBV7-9 and TRBJ2-4, is DTGVSQNPRHKITKRGQNVTFRCDPISEHNRLYWYRQTLGQGPEFLTYFQNEAQLEKSRLLSDRFSAERPKGSFSTLEIQRTEQGDSAMYLCASSSTSRGAGGNIQYFGAGTRLSVL.

Here the CDR3 reads CASSLPHGARINEQFF. CDR3 in DNA: TGTGCCAGCAGCTTACCACACGGCGCGCGAATCAATGAGCAGTTCTTC. The rearrangement joins TRBV7-8 to TRBJ2-1; unclear D gene. Germline V gene lookup returns CDR1 SGHVS and CDR2 FQNEAQ. Trimming removed 2 bases from V and 6 bases from J, with 17 bases in between. This CDR3 region has 16 residues.

V is TRBV7-3 and J is TRBJ2-5; D is perhaps TRBD2 (6 bases). CDR3 length: 15 amino acids. The V gene lost 5 bases and the J gene lost 5 bases, with 18 bases spanning the gap. Germline lookup yields CDR1 SGHTA and CDR2 FQGTGA. The CDR3 loop reads CASSQGRTGGETQYF. As DNA, the CDR3 is TGTGCCAGCAGCCAAGGCAGGACCGGAGGGGAGACCCAGTACTTC. Full variable domain (rest looked up from reference TRBV7-3 and TRBJ2-5): GAGVSQTPSNKVTEKGKYVELRCDPISGHTALYWYRQSLGQGPEFLIYFQGTGAADDSGLPNDRFFAVRPEGSVSTLKIQRTERGDSAVYLCASSQGRTGGETQYFGPGTRLLVL.

DNA for the CDR3: TGCGCCAGCAGCTCCGACCCTGGACTAGCGGGAGACAATGAGCAGTTCTTC. The encoded protein is CASSSDPGLAGDNEQFF. This chain connects TRBV5-1 to TRBJ2-1; 13 positions agree with TRBD2. V shed 3 bases and J 5 bases; nucleotides not matched to a gene: 8. Germline CDR1 is SGHRS and CDR2 is YFSETQ. This CDR3 has 17 amino acids.

The rearrangement links TRBV2 to TRBJ2-1, with D tentatively TRBD1 (6 bases). The CDR3 runs to 16 residues. V dropped 7 bases and J dropped 6 bases, with 22 bases sitting between them. Germline assignment: CDR1 SNHLY and CDR2 FYNNEI. CDR3 nucleotides: TGTGCCAGCACGTTGGGTCCGGACAGCCAAATCAATGAGCAGTTCTTC. Its protein product is CASTLGPDSQINEQFF.

The chain carries TRBV6-5 and TRBJ1-6; 8 positions agree with TRBD1. The CDR3 consists of 15 residues. The V and J ends lost 0 bases and 7 bases, in that order; junction bases with no gene match: 2. Germline V gene lookup returns CDR1 MNHEY and CDR2 SVGAGI. DNA for the CDR3: TGTGCCAGCAGTTACTCGACAGGGGTGAATTCACCCCTCCACTTT. It is translated as CASSYSTGVNSPLHF.

V is TRBV27 and J is TRBJ1-5; no clear D gene. The V end lost 3 bases, the J end lost 7 bases, and 16 bases lay between the germline ends. CDR1 is MNHEY, CDR2 SMNVEV, per germline (reference sequence). The CDR3 covers 15 residues. The CDR3 coding sequence is TGTGCCAGCAGTTTGGATGGATACTCGGGGCAGCCCCAGCATTTT. This translates into CASSLDGYSGQPQHF.